This TCR beta chain appears in the sequencing data of a study of STAT5B mutations in CD4+ large granular lymphocyte leukemia. General study results and limits: Higher CD4+ than CD8+ T-LGLL clonality might reflect small sample size.

From germline, CDR1 is MNHEY and CDR2 SMNVEV (reference sequence). The CDR3 contains 14 residues. Trimming removed 10 bases at V and 2 bases at J, with 16 bases between. Generated by immunoSEQ multiplex PCR, the TCRdb table keeps only in-frame clones and is missing some. The sample has over 35,000 clones; about 88% are singletons. Regarding this clone: Its specificity is not known.

Input material: CD4+ T cells from blood buffy coats. This TCR was recovered from a human donor in good health. The chain joins TRBV27 to TRBJ2-3; TRBD1 might be the D (6 bases). CDR3 nucleotide sequence: TGTGCCAACTCGACAGGACCTAACACAGATACGCAGTATTTT. It translates to CANSTGPNTDTQYF.